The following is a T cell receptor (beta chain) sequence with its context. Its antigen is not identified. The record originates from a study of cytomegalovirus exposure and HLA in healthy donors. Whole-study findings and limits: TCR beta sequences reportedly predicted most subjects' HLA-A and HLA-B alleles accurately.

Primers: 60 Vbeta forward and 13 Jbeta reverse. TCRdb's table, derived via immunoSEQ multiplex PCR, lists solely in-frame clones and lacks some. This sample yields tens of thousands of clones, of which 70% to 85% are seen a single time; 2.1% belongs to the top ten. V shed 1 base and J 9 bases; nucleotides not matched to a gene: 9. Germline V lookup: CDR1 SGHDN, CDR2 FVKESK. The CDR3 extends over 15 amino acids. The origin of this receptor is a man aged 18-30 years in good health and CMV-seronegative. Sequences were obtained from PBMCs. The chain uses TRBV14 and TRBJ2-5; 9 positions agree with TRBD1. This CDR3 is CASSQGGDRVLSQYF. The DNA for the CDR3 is TGTGCCAGCAGCCAAGGAGGGGACAGGGTGTTATCCCAGTACTTC. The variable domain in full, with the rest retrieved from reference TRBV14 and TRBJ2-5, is EAGVTQFPSHSVIEKGQTVTLRCDPISGHDNLYWYRRVMGKEIKFLLHFVKESKQDESGMPNNRFLAERTGGTYSTLKVQPAELEDSGVYFCASSQGGDRVLSQYFGPGTRLLVL.